This T cell receptor beta chain was captured by sequencing in a study of resident and recirculating memory T cells in vitiligo. Background on the study: Epidermis came from shave biopsies of lesional and nonlesional sites, plus PBMCs.

Sequencing used immunoSEQ multiplex PCR; TCRdb keeps in-frame clones, though not all of them. This sample has 75,000 to 85,000 clones, with just over 90% found just once. Notes on the study in general: Different lesions suggested infiltration by different T cell clones. Clonality differed among vitiligo lesions, with no unique dominant clone.

The CDR3 sequence is 15 residues long. Germline CDR1 is MNHEY and CDR2 is SVGAGI. V lost 2 bases, J lost 0 bases, and 7 bases lay in between. This clone was picked up one time. Its target is not known. The origin of this receptor is a male donor with vitiligo. V gene TRBV6-5 combines with J gene TRBJ2-2; no firm D call. Sequenced: blood. In nucleotides, the CDR3 is TGTGCCAGCAGTTACCATGGCTCGAACACCGGGGAGCTGTTTTTT. Its translation: CASSYHGSNTGELFF.